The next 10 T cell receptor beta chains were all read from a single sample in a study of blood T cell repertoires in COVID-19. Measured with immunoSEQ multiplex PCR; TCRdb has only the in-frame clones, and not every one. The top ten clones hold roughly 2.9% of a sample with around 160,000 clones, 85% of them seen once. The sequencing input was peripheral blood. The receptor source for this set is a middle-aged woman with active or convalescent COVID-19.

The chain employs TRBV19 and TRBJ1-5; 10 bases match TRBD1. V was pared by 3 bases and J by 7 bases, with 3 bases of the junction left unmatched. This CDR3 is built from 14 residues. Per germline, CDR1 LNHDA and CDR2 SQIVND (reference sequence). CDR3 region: CASSIRDRGQPQHF. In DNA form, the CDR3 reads TGTGCCAGTAGTATTCGGGACAGGGGACAGCCCCAGCATTTT. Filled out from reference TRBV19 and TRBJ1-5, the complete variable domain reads DGGITQSPKYLFRKEGQNVTLSCEQNLNHDAMYWYRQDPGQGLRLIYYSQIVNDFQKGDIAEGYSVSREKKESFPLTVTSAQKNPTAFYLCASSIRDRGQPQHFGDGTRLSIL.

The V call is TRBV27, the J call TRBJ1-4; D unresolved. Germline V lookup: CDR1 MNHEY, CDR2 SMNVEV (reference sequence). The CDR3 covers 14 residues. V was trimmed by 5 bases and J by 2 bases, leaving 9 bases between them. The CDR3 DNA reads TGTGCCAGCAGTCCCCTTTTGACTAATGAAAAACTGTTTTTT. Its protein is CASSPLLTNEKLFF. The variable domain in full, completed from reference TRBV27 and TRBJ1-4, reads EAQVTQNPRYLITVTGKKLTVTCSQNMNHEYMSWYRQDPGLGLRQIYYSMNVEVTDKGDVPEGYKVSRKEKRNFPLILESPSPNQTSLYFCASSPLLTNEKLFFGSGTQLSVL.

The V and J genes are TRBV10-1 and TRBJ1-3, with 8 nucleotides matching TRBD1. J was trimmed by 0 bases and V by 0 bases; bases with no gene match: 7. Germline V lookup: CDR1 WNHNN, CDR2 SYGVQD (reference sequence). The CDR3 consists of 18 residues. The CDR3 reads CASSESRTGTSSGNTIYF. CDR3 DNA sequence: TGCGCCAGCAGTGAGTCAAGGACAGGGACAAGCTCTGGAAACACCATATATTTT.

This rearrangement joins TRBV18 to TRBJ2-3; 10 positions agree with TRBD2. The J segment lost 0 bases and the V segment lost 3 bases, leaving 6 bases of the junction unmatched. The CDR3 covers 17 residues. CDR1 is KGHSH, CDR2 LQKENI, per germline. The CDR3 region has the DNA TGTGCCAGCTCACCTAGACTAGCGGGTCCGAGCACAGATACGCAGTATTTT. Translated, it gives CASSPRLAGPSTDTQYF.

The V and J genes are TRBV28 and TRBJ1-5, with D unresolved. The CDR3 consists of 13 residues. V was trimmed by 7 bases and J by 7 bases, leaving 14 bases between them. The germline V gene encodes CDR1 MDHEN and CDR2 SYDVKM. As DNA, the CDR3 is TGTGCCAGCACCGTCCCCCTCGGGCAGCCCCAGCATTTT. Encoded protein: CASTVPLGQPQHF.

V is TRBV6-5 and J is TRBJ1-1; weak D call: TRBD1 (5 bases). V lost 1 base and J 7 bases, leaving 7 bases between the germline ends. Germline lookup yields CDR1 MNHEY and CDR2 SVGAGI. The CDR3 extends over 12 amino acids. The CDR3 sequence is CASSYYTGEAFF. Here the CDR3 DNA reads TGTGCCAGCAGTTACTACACAGGTGAAGCTTTCTTT.

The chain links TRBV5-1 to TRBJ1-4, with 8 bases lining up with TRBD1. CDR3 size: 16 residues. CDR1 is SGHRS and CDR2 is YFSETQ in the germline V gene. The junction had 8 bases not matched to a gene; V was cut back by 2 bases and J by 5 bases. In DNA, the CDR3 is TGCGCCAGCAGCTTTGACGGACAGGGTCCAAATGAAAAACTGTTTTTT. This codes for CASSFDGQGPNEKLFF. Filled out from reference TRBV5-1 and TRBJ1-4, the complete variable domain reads KAGVTQTPRYLIKTRGQQVTLSCSPISGHRSVSWYQQTPGQGLQFLFEYFSETQRNKGNFPGRFSGRQFSNSRSEMNVSTLELGDSALYLCASSFDGQGPNEKLFFGSGTQLSVL.

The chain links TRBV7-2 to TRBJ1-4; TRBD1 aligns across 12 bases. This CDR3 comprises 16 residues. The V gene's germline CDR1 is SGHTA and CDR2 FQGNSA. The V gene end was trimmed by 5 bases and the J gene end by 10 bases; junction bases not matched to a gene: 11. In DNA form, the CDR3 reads TGTGCCAGCAGCCCACAAGCGGGACAGGGGGCAGGAAAACTGTTTTTT. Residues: CASSPQAGQGAGKLFF.

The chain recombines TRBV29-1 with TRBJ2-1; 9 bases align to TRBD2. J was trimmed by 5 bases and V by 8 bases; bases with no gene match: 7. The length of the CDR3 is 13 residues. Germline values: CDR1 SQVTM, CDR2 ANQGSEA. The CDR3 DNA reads TGCAGCCCTATAGCGGGGGCCAACAATGAGCAGTTCTTC. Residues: CSPIAGANNEQFF.

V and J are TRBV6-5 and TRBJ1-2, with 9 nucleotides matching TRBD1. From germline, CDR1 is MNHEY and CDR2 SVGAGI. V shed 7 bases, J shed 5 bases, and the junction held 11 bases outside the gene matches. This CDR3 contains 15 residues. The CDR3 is CASTLHRGQGYGYTF. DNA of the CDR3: TGTGCCAGCACCTTACACAGGGGGCAGGGGTATGGCTACACCTTC.